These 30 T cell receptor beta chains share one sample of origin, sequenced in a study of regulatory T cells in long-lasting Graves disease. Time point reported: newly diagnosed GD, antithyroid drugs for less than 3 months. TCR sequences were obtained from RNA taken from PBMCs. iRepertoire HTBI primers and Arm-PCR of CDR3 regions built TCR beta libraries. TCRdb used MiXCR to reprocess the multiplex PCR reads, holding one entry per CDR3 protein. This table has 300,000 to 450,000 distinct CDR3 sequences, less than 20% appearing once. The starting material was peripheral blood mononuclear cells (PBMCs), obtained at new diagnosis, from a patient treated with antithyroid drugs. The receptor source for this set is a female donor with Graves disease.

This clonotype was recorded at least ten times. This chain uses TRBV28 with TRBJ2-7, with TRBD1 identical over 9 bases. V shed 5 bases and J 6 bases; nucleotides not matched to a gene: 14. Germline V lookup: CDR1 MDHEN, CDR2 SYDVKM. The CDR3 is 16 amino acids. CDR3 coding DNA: TGTGCCAGCAGTACCGACCGGGACAGGGAAAGGGGCGAGCAGTACTTC. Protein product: CASSTDRDRERGEQYF.

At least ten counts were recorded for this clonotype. DNA of the CDR3: TGTGCCAGCAAGCGGACAGGGGGCCTCACAGATACGCAGTATTTT. Encoded protein: CASKRTGGLTDTQYF. The chain links TRBV19 to TRBJ2-3; 11 bases fit TRBD1. Losses at the gene ends were 9 bases for V and 2 bases for J; bases not matched to a gene: 7. CDR3 length: 15 amino acids. Germline V gives CDR1 LNHDA, CDR2 SQIVND (reference sequence).

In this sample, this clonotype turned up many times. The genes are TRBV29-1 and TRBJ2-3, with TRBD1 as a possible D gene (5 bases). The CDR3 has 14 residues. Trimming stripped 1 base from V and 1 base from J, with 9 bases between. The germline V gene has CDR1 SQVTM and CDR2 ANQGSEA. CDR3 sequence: CSVEATVGTDTQYF. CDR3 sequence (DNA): TGCAGCGTTGAAGCGACAGTTGGCACAGATACGCAGTATTTT.

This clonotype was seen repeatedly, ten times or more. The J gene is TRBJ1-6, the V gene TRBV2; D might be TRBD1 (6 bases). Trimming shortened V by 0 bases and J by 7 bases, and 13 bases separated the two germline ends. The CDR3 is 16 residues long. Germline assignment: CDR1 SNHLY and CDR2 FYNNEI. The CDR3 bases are TGTGCCAGCAGTGAAGCGAAGGGGGTTGGGAATTCACCCCTCCACTTT. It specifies CASSEAKGVGNSPLHF.

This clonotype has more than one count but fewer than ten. This chain's CDR3 is CASSPGQGFPSYNSPLHF. The CDR3 region has the DNA TGTGCCAGCAGCCCGGGACAGGGGTTCCCATCCTATAATTCACCCCTCCACTTT. The rearrangement links TRBV7-9 to TRBJ1-6, with 10 bases fitting TRBD1. This CDR3 has 18 residues. V lost 5 bases to trimming and J lost 1 base; unmatched junction nucleotides: 8. The germline gives CDR1 SEHNR, CDR2 FQNEAQ (reference sequence). The full variable domain, with the rest looked up from reference TRBV7-9 and TRBJ1-6, is DTGVSQNPRHKITKRGQNVTFRCDPISEHNRLYWYRQTLGQGPEFLTYFQNEAQLEKSRLLSDRFSAERPKGSFSTLEIQRTEQGDSAMYLCASSPGQGFPSYNSPLHFGNGTRLTVT.

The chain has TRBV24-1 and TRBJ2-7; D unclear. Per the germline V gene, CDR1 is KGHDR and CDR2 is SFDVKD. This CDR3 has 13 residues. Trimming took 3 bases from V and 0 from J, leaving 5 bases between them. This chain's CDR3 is CATSDAPSYEQYF. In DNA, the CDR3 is TGTGCCACCAGTGATGCACCCTCCTACGAGCAGTACTTC.

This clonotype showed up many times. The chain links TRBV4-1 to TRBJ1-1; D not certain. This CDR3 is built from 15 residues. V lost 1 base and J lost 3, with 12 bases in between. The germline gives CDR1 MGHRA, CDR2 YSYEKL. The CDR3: CASSQVTYPDTEAFF. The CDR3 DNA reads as TGCGCCAGCAGCCAAGTAACCTATCCTGACACTGAAGCTTTCTTT.

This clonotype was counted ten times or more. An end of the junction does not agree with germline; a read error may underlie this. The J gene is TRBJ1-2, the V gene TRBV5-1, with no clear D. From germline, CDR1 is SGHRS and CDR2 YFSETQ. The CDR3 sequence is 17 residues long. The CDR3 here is CASSALWKESWNYGYTF. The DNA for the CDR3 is TGTGCCAGCAGCGCACTATGGAAGGAAAGTTGGAACTATGGCTACACCTTC. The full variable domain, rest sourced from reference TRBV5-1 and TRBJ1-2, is KAGVTQTPRYLIKTRGQQVTLSCSPISGHRSVSWYQQTPGQGLQFLFEYFSETQRNKGNFPGRFSGRQFSNSRSEMNVSTLELGDSALYLCASSALWKESWNYGYTFGSGTRLTVV.

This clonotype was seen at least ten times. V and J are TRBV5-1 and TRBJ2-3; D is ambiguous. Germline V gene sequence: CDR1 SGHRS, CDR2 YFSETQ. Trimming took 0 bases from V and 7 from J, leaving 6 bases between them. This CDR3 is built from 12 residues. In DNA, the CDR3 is TGCGCCAGCAGCTTGGAAAGATATACGCAGTATTTT. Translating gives CASSLERYTQYF. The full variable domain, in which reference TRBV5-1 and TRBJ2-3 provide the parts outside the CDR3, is KAGVTQTPRYLIKTRGQQVTLSCSPISGHRSVSWYQQTPGQGLQFLFEYFSETQRNKGNFPGRFSGRQFSNSRSEMNVSTLELGDSALYLCASSLERYTQYFGPGTRLTVL.

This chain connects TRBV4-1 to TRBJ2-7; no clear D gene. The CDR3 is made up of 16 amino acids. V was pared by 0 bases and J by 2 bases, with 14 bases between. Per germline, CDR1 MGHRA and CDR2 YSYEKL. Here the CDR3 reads CASSQEGSSITYEQYF. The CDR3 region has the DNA TGCGCCAGCAGCCAAGAAGGCAGCTCGATAACCTACGAGCAGTACTTC.

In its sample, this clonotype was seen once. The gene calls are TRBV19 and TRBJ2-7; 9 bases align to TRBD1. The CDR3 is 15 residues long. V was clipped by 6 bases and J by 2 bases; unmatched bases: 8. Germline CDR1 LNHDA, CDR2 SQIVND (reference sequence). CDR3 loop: CASSPKDRGPYEQYF. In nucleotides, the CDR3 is TGTGCCAGTAGCCCCAAGGACAGGGGACCCTACGAGCAGTACTTC.

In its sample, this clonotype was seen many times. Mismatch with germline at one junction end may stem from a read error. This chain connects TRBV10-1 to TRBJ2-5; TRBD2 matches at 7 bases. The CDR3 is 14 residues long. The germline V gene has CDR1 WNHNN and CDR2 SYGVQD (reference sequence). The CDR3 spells CASSPGGTKETQYF. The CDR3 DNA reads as TGCGCCAGCAGCCCTGGTGGGACTAAAGAAACCCAGTACTTC.

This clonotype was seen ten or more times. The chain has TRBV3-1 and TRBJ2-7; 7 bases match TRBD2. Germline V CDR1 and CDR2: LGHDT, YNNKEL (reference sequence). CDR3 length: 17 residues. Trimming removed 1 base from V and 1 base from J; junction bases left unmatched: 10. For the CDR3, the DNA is TGTGCCAGCAGCCAAGTCTTCCTAGCGGATACATCCTACGAGCAGTACTTC. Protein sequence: CASSQVFLADTSYEQYF.

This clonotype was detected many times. This CDR3 reads CASSFRDANNEQFF. The DNA of the CDR3 is TGCGCCAGCAGCTTCCGGGACGCGAACAATGAGCAGTTCTTC. The chain employs TRBV5-1 and TRBJ2-1; possibly TRBD1 or TRBD2 for D (5 bases each). The CDR3 consists of 14 residues. V dropped 2 bases and J dropped 5 bases, with 11 bases sitting between them. The germline CDR1 and CDR2 sequences are SGHRS and YFSETQ.

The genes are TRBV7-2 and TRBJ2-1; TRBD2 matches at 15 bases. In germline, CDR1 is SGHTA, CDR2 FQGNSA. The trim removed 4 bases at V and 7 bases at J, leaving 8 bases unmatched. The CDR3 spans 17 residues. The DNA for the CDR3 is TGTGCCAGCAGCTATGCCGGACTAGCGGGAGGGCTGAATGAGCAGTTCTTC. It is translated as CASSYAGLAGGLNEQFF.

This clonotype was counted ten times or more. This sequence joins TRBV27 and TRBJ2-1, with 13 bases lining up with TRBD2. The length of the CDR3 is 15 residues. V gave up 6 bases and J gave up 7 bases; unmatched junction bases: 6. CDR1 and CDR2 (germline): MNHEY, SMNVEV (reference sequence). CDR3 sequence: CASSPTSGRGNEQFF. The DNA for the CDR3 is TGTGCCAGCAGCCCCACTAGCGGGAGGGGTAATGAGCAGTTCTTC.

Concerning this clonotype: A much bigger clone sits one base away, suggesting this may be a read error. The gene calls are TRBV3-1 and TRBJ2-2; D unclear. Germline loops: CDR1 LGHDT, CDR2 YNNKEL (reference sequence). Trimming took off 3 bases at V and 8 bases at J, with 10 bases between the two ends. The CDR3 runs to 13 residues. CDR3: CASSQLPEGELFF. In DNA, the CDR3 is TGTGCCAGCAGCCAGCTCCCGGAGGGGGAGCTGTTTTTT.

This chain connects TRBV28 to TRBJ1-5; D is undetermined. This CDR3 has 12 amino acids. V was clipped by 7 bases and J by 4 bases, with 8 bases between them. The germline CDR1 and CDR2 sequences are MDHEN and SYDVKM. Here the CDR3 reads CASNRPNQPQHF. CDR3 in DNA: TGTGCCAGCAACCGACCAAATCAGCCCCAGCATTTT.

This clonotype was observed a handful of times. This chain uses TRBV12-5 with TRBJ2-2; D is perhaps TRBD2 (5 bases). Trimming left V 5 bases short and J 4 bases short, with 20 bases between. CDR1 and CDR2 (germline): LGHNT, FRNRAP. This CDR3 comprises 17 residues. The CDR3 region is CASGLSLRGFGTGELFF. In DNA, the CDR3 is TGTGCTAGTGGTCTCTCTCTTCGGGGTTTTGGCACCGGGGAGCTGTTTTTT.

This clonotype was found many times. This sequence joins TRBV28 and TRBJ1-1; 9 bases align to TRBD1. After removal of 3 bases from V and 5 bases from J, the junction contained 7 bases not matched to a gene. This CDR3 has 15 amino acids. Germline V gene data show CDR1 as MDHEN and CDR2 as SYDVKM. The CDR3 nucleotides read TGTGCCAGCAGTTTGGGACAGGGCGGGTGGACTGAAGCTTTCTTT. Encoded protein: CASSLGQGGWTEAFF.

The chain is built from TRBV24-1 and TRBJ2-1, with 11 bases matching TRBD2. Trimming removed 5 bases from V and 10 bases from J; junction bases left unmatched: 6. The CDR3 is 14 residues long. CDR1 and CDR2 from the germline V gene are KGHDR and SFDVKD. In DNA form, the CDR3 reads TGTGCCACCAGTGCGGCTAGCGGGGGGCCCGAGCAGTTCTTC. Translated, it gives CATSAASGGPEQFF.

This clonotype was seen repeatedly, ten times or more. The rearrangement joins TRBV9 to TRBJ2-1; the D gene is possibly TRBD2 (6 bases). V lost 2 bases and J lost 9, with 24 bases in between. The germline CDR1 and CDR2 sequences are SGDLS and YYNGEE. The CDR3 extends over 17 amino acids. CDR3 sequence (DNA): TGTGCCAGCAGCGTGAGAGGCGGGCTAGCGATGTTCGGTGAGCAGTTCTTC. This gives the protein CASSVRGGLAMFGEQFF.

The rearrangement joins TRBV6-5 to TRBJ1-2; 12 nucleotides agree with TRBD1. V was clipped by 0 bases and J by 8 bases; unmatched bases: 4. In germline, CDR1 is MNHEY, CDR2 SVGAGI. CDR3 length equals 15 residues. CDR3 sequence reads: CASSYSGQGADGYTF. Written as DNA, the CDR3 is TGTGCCAGCAGTTACTCGGGACAGGGGGCTGACGGCTACACCTTC.

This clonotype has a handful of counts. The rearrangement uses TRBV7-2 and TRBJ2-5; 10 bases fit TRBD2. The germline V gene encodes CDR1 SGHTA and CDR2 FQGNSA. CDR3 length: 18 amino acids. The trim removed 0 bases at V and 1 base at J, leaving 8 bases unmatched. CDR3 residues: CASSLALSSGSSQETQYF. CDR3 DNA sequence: TGTGCCAGCAGCTTAGCGCTATCTAGCGGGAGTAGCCAAGAGACCCAGTACTTC.

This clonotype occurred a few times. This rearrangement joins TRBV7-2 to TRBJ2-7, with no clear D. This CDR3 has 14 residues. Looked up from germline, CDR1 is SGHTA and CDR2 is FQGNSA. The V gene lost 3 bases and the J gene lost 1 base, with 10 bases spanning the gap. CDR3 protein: CASSLWGNSYEQYF. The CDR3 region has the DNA TGTGCCAGCAGCTTGTGGGGAAATTCCTACGAGCAGTACTTC.

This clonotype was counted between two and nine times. CDR3 coding DNA: TGTGCCAGTAAGGGTCGAAAAGGGACACCCGAGAATCAGCCCCAGCATTTT. Translation gives CASKGRKGTPENQPQHF. The chain has TRBV19 and TRBJ1-5; a weak D match, TRBD1 (6 bases). V was trimmed by 7 bases and J by 4 bases, leaving 23 bases between them. Germline V gene data show CDR1 as LNHDA and CDR2 as SQIVND (reference sequence). The CDR3 consists of 17 residues.

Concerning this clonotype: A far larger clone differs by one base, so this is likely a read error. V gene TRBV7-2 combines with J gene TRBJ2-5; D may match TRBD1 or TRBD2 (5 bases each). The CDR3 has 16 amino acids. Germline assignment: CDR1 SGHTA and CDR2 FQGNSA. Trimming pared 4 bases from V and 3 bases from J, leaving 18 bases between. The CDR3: CASSWGPEAAKETQYF. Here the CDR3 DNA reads TGTGCCAGCAGCTGGGGCCCCGAAGCGGCTAAAGAGACCCAGTACTTC.

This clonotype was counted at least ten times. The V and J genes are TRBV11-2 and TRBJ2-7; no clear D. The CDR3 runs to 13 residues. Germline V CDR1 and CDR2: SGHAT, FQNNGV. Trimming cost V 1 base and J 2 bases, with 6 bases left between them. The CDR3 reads CASSLGAPYEQYF. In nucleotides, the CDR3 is TGTGCCAGCAGCTTAGGGGCGCCCTACGAGCAGTACTTC. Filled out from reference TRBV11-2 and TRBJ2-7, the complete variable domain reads EAGVAQSPRYKIIEKRQSVAFWCNPISGHATLYWYQQILGQGPKLLIQFQNNGVVDDSQLPKDRFSAERLKGVDSTLKIQPAKLEDSAVYLCASSLGAPYEQYFGPGTRLTVT.

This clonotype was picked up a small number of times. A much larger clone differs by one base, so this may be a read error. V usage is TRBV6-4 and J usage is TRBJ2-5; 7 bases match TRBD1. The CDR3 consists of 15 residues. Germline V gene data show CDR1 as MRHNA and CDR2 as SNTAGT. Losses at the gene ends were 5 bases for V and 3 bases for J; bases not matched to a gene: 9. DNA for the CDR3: TGTGCCAGCAGTACCCTGACAGGGTCGGAAGAGACCCAGTACTTC. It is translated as CASSTLTGSEETQYF.

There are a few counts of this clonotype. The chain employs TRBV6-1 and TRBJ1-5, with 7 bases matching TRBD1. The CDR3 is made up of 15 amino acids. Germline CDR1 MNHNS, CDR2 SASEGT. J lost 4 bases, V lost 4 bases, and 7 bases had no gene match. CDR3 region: CASSGDRVMNQPQHF. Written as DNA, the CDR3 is TGTGCCAGCAGTGGTGACAGGGTTATGAATCAGCCCCAGCATTTT.